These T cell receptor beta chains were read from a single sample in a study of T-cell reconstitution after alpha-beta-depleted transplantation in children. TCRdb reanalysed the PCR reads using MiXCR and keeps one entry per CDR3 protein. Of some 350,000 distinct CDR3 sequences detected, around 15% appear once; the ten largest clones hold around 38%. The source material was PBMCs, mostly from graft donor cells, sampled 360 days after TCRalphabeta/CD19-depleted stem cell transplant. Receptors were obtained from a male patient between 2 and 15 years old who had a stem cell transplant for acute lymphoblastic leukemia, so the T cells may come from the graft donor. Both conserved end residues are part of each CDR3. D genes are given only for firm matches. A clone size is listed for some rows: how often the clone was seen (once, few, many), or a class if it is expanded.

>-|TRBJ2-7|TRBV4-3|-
TGCGCCAGCAGCCAAGGACTGGAATGGAGAGGGTACGAGCAGTACTTC
CASSQGLEWRGYEQYF
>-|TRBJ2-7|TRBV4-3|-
TGCGCCAGCAGCCAGGATCTAGCCTACGAGCAGTACTTC
CASSQDLAYEQYF
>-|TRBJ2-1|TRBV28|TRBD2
TGTGCCAGCAGCCGCAGCGGGAGGGCCCCCTACAATGAGCAGTTCTTC
CASSRSGRAPYNEQFF
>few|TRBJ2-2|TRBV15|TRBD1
TGTGCCACCAGCAGGCCCCAGGGGGCCTCGAACACCGGGGAGCTGTTTTTT
CATSRPQGASNTGELFF
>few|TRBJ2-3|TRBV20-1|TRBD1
TGCAGTGCTAGAGGGTCCGGGACAGGGGGTGCAGATACGCAGTATTTT
CSARGSGTGGADTQYF
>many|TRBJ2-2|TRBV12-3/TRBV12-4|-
TGTGCCAGCGGGAGACCCACCGGGGAGCTGTTTTTT
CASGRPTGELFF
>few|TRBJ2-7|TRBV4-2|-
TGTGCCAGCAGCCAAGGGATCGACGGCTACGAGCAGTACTTC
CASSQGIDGYEQYF
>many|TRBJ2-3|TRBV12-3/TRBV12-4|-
TGTGCCAGCAGTTTCGCAGAATCTAGCACAGATACGCAGTATTTT
CASSFAESSTDTQYF
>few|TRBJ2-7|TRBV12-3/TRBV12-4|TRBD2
TGTGCCAGCCATAGCGGGAGACGGGCAGACGAGCAGTACTTC
CASHSGRRADEQYF
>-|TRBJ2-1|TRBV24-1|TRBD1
TGTGCCACCAGTGATTCCCTACAGGGGGGAGCCCGATACAATGAGCAGTTCTTC
CATSDSLQGGARYNEQFF
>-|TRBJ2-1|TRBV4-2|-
TGTGCCAGCAGCCAGGGGCGGGATACGATCAATGAGCAGTTCTTC
CASSQGRDTINEQFF
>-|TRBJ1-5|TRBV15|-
TGTGCCACCAGCTCCCTAGTTAGGGGGGGTCAGCCCCAGCATTTT
CATSSLVRGGQPQHF
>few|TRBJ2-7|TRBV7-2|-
TGTGCCAGCAGCTTAGTTGGCAGTTCCGTCTACGAGCAGTACTTC
CASSLVGSSVYEQYF
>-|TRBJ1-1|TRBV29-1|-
TGCAGCGTTGTTGGGGCCATGAACACTGAAGCTTTCTTT
CSVVGAMNTEAFF
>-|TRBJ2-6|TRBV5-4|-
TGTGCCAGCAGCTTTCGATCAGGGGCTGGGGCCAACGTCCTGACTTTC
CASSFRSGAGANVLTF
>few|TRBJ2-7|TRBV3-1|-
TGTGCCAGCAGCCAATTAATCTACGAGCAGTACTTC
CASSQLIYEQYF
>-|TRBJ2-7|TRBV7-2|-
TGTGCCAGCAGCTTAGCTGTCCGGCGGTGGGAGCAGTACTTC
CASSLAVRRWEQYF
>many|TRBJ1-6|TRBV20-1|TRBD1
TGCAGTGCTAGAGGGGGGGCAGGGGGCTATAATTCACCCCTCCACTTT
CSARGGAGGYNSPLHF
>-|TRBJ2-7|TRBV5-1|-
TGCGCCAGCAGCTTGACTAGGGTTTCCTACGAGCAGTACTTC
CASSLTRVSYEQYF
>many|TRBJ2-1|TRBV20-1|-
TGCAGTGCCAGTCAGGGGGGGTACAATGAGCAGTTCTTC
CSASQGGYNEQFF
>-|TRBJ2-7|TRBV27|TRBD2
TGTGCCAGCAGTTTGAGACTAGCGGGAGGTGGAGAGCAGTACTTC
CASSLRLAGGGEQYF
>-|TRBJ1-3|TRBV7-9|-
TGTGCCAGCAGCCATGGGGTCTCTGGAAACACCATATATTTT
CASSHGVSGNTIYF
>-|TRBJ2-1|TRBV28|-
TGTGCCAGCAGGGGATCCCGTGGGCAGTACAATGAGCAGTTCTTC
CASRGSRGQYNEQFF
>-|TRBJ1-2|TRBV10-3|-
TGTGCCATCAGTGAAGTAAGGTCTGATGGCTACACCTTC
CAISEVRSDGYTF
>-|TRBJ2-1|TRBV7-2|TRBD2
TGTGCCAGCAGCTTCAGGCCGGGACTAACCTACAATGAGCAGTTCTTC
CASSFRPGLTYNEQFF
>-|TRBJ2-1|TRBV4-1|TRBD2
TGCGCCAGCAGCCAGCCGGGACTAGAGGATGAGCAGTTCTTC
CASSQPGLEDEQFF
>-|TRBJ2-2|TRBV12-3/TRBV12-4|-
TGTGCCAGCAGTTTCAATGCGAACACCGGGGAGCTGTTTTTT
CASSFNANTGELFF
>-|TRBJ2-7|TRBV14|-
TGTGCCAGCAGCCAAGATCTCGCCAAAGCTCCTTACGAGCAGTACTTC
CASSQDLAKAPYEQYF
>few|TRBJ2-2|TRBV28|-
TGTGCCAGCAGTTTAGGCGCTCCGCGGGTGTCCGGGGAGCTGTTTTTT
CASSLGAPRVSGELFF